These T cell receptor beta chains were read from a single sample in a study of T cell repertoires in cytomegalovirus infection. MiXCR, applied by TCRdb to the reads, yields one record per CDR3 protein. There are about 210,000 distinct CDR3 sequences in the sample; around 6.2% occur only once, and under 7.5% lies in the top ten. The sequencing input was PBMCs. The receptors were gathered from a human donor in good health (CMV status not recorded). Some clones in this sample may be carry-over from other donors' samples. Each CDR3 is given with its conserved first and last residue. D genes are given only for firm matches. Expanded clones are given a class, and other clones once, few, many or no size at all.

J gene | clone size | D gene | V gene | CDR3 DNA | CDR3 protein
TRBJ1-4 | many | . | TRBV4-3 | TGCGCCAGCAGCCAAGATAGCGTCGGCTACGGGGGTGAAAAACTGTTTTTT | CASSQDSVGYGGEKLFF
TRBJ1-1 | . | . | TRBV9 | TGTGCCAGCAGCGTCTTCGACGGGAACACTGAAGCTTTCTTT | CASSVFDGNTEAFF
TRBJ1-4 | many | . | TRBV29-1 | TGCAGCGTTTCAAAGCAGGGGAAACTGTTTTTT | CSVSKQGKLFF
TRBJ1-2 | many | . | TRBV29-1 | TGCAGCGCCCGGACAGAAATCCCCTATGGCTACACCTTC | CSARTEIPYGYTF
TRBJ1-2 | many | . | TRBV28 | TGTGCCAGCAGGACTTTACACCGAGGAGCTAACTATGGCTACACCTTC | CASRTLHRGANYGYTF
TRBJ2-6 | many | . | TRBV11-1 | TGTGCCAGCAGCCTAGTGGGTAGGAGTGCCGGGGCCAACGTCCTGACTTTC | CASSLVGRSAGANVLTF
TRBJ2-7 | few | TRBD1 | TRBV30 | TGTGCCTGGAGTCTCGGGACAGGGGGTCCCTACGAGCAGTACTTC | CAWSLGTGGPYEQYF
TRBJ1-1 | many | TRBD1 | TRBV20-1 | TGCAGTGCTGCCCACAGGGGGCTCACTGAAGCTTTCTTT | CSAAHRGLTEAFF
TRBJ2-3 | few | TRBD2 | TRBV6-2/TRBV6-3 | TGTGCCAGCAAAGCGGGGGCGGAGACAGATACGCAGTATTTT | CASKAGAETDTQYF
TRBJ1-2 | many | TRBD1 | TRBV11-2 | TGTGCCAGCAGCTTAGGGACAGGGGCGTATATCTATGGCTACACCTTC | CASSLGTGAYIYGYTF
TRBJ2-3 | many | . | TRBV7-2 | TGTGCCAGCACCCCTGACTCTGCCACAGATACGCAGTATTTT | CASTPDSATDTQYF
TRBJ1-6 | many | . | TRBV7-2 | TGTGCCAGCAGCCGAAGCGAGAATTCACCCCTCCACTTT | CASSRSENSPLHF
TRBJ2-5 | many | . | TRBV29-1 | TGCAGCGTTGAGGTTTTCAGCAGGCAGACCCAGTACTTC | CSVEVFSRQTQYF
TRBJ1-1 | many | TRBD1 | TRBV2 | TGTGCCAGCCAAGGAGGGGGCTACACTGAAGCTTTCTTT | CASQGGGYTEAFF
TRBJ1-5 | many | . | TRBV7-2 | TGTGCCAGCAGCTTAGAGGTTGGCAGAGATGATCAGCCCCAGCATTTT | CASSLEVGRDDQPQHF
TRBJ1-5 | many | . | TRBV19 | TGTGCCAGTAGTATGCAGGAGTGGCAGCCCCAGCATTTT | CASSMQEWQPQHF
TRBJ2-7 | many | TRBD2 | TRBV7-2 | TGTGCCAGCATGCGCGGGCGGGGGGAAATTTACGAGCAGTACTTC | CASMRGRGEIYEQYF
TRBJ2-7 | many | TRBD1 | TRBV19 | TGTGCCAGTAGTATCACCCGACAGGGACAAACCTACGAGCAGTACTTC | CASSITRQGQTYEQYF
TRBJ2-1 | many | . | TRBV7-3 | TGTGCCAGCAGCCCCCAACCAGGGCCCCTAATACATGAGCAGTTCTTC | CASSPQPGPLIHEQFF
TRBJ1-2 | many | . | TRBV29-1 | TGCAGCGCACACCTAGAGACGGAAGACTATGGCTACACCTTC | CSAHLETEDYGYTF
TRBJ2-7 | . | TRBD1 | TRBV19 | TGTGCCAGTAGTTCCGGGACAGGCTTCTCCTACGAGCAGTACTTC | CASSSGTGFSYEQYF
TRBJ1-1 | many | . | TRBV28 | TGTGCCAGCAGCCCAGACTACCTTATGAACACTGAAGCTTTCTTT | CASSPDYLMNTEAFF
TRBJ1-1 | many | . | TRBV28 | TGTGCCAGCACAAATTACTGGAGGGGGAACACTGAAGCTTTCTTT | CASTNYWRGNTEAFF
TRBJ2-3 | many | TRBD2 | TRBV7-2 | TGTGCCAGCAGCCCCCCGGGACTAGGCGGCACAGATACGCAGTATTTT | CASSPPGLGGTDTQYF
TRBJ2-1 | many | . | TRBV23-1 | TGCGCCAGCAGTCAATGGTCTAGGTCGAGTGAGCAGTTCTTC | CASSQWSRSSEQFF
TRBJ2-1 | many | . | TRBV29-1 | TGCAGCGTTGCAATTCTGGTTATTGAGCAGTTCTTC | CSVAILVIEQFF
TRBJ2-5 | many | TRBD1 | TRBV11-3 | TGTGCCAGCAGCTCGCACAGGGGCGGGGAGACCCAGTACTTC | CASSSHRGGETQYF
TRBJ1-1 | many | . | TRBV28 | TGTGCCAGCAGTTTACAGCGGGACATGAACACTGAAGCTTTCTTT | CASSLQRDMNTEAFF
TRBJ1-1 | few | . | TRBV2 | TGTGCCAGCAGTGATAGGGTCGGTCCCTCAGGCCCTGAAGCTTTCTTT | CASSDRVGPSGPEAFF
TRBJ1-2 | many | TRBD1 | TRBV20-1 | TGCAGTGCTAGCCCGGGACAGGGCCGTTATGGCTACACCTTC | CSASPGQGRYGYTF
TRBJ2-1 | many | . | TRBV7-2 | TGTGCCAGCAGCTTATTCTTGGTGGAGCAGTTCTTC | CASSLFLVEQFF
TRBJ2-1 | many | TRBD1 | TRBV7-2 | TGTGCCAGCAGCTTAACGAGGGGACAGGGGTCTAATGAGCAGTTCTTC | CASSLTRGQGSNEQFF
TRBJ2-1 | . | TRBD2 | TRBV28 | TGTGCCAGCAGGACTAGCGGGGGGCTGAATGAGCAGTTCTTC | CASRTSGGLNEQFF
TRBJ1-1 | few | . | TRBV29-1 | TGCAGCGTTACCAAAACTGAAGCTTTCTTT | CSVTKTEAFF
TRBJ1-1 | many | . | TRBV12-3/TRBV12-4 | TGTGCCAGCAGTTTACGGGGGATAAACACTGAAGCTTTCTTT | CASSLRGINTEAFF
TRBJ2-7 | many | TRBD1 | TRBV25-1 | TGTGCCTCAGGGGGAATGACAGGGGGAGGGTCCGAGCAGTACTTC | CASGGMTGGGSEQYF
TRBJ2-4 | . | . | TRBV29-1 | TGCAGCGTTGGAGGGTCCAAAAACATTCAGTACTTC | CSVGGSKNIQYF
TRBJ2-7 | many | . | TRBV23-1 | TGCGCCAGCAGTCAATCAACAGGCTACGAGCAGTACTTC | CASSQSTGYEQYF
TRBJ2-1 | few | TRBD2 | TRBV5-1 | TGCGCCAGCAGCTTGTTTACTAGCGGGTACAATGAGCAGTTCTTC | CASSLFTSGYNEQFF
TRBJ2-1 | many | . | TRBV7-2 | TGTGCCAGCAGTATCCCCCCAACCGGTTTTTACTACAATGAGCAGTTCTTC | CASSIPPTGFYYNEQFF
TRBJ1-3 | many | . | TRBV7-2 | TGTGCCAGCAGCATCCAGGGGACGGGAAACACCATATATTTT | CASSIQGTGNTIYF
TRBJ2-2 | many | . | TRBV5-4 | TGTGCCAGCAGCTTGGTTAGGCAGGGCGGCCGCGGGGAGCTGTTTTTT | CASSLVRQGGRGELFF
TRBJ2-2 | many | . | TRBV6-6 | TGTGCCAGCAGTTATCTAAGCGGGGAGCTGTTTTTT | CASSYLSGELFF
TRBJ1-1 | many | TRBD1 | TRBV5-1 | TGCGCCAGCACGAAAAGGTGGGCCCCGGGACAGGGGGCTATGAACACTGAAGCTTTCTTT | CASTKRWAPGQGAMNTEAFF
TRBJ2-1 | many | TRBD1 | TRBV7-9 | TGTGCCAGCAGCGAGATTGACAGGGGGCAGGTTACCTACAATGAGCAGTTCTTC | CASSEIDRGQVTYNEQFF
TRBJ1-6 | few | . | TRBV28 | TGTGCCAGCATCCACCCTGCAGATAATTCACCCCTCCACTTT | CASIHPADNSPLHF
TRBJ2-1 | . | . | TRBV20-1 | TGCAGTGCTAGAGATTGGGGTGGTTCGGCGGGGTTCTCCTACAATGAGCAGTTCTTC | CSARDWGGSAGFSYNEQFF
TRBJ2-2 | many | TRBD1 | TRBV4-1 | TGCGCCAGCACGGACAGGCCGAGCACCGGGGAGCTGTTTTTT | CASTDRPSTGELFF
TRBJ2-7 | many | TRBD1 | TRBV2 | TGTGCCAGCAGTGGGGACAGGGGAGGCGAGCAGTACTTC | CASSGDRGGEQYF
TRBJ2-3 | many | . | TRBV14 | TGTGCCAGCAGCCAAGAACAAATACGAATCACAGATACGCAGTATTTT | CASSQEQIRITDTQYF
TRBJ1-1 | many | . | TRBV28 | TGTGCCAGCATCGACGGGCAGGGATTTAGAGGCACTGAAGCTTTCTTT | CASIDGQGFRGTEAFF
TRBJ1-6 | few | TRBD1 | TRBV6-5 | TGTGCCAGCAGTTCGGGACAGGGTGGGAATTCACCCCTCCACTTT | CASSSGQGGNSPLHF